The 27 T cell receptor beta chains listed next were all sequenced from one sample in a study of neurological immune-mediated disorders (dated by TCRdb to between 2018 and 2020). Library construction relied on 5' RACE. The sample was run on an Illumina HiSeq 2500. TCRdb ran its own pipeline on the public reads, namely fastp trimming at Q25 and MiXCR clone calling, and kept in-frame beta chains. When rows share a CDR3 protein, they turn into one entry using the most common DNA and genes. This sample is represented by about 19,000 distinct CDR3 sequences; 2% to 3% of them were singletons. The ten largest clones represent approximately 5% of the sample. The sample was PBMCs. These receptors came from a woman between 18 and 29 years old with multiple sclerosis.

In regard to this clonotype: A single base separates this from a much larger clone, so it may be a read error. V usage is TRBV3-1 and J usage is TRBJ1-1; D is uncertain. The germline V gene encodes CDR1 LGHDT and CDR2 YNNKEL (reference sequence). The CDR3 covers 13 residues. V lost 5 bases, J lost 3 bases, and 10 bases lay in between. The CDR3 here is CASSMGPDTEAFF. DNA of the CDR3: TGTGCCAGCAGCATGGGCCCTGACACTGAAGCTTTCTTT. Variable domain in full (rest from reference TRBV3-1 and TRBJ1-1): DTAVSQTPKYLVTQMGNDKSIKCEQNLGHDTMYWYKQDSKKFLKIMFSYNNKELIINETVPNRFSPKSPDKAHLNLHINSLELGDSAVYFCASSMGPDTEAFFGQGTRLTVV.

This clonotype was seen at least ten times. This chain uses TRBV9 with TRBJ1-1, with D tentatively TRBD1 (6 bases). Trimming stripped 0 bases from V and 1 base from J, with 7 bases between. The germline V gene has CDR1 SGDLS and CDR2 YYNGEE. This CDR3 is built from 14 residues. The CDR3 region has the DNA TGTGCCAGCAGCGTAGGGACAGCGAACACTGAAGCTTTCTTT. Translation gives CASSVGTANTEAFF.

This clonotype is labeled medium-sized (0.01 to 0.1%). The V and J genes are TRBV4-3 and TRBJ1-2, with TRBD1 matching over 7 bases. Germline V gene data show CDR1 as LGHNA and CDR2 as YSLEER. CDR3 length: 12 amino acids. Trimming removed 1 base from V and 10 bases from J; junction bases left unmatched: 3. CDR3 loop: CASSQAGTDYTF. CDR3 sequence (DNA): TGCGCCAGCAGCCAAGCAGGGACAGACTACACCTTC.

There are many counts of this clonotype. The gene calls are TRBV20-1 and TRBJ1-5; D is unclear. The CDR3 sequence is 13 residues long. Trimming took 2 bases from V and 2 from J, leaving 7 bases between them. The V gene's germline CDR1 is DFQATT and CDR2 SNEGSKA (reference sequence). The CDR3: CSARIGGNQPQHF. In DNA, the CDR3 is TGCAGTGCTAGAATAGGCGGCAATCAGCCCCAGCATTTT.

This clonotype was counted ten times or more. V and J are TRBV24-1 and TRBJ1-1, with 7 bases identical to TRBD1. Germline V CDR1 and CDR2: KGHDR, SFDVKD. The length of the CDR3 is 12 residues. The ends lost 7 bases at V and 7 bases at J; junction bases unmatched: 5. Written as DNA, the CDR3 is TGTGCCACCAGCCGACAGGGAGTTGAAGCTTTCTTT. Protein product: CATSRQGVEAFF.

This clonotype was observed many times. The CDR3 nucleotides read TGTGCGTTAGGGGTCGGAGGGAACACTGAAGCTTTCTTT. Translated, it gives CALGVGGNTEAFF. The chain is built from TRBV12-3 or TRBV12-4 and TRBJ1-1; perhaps TRBD1 as D (5 bases). The CDR3 is 13 residues long.

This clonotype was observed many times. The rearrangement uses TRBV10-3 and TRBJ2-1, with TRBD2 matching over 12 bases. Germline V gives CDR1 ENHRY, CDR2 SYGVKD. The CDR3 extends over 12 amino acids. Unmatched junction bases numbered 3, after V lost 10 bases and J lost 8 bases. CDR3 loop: CATSGRGDEQFF. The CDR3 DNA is TGTGCCACTAGCGGGAGGGGGGATGAGCAGTTCTTC.

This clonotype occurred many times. The CDR3 loop reads CASSLPRPDTQYF. Written as DNA, the CDR3 is TGTGCCAGCAGCTTGCCCCGACCAGATACGCAGTATTTT. V is TRBV7-8 and J is TRBJ2-3, with unresolved D. The CDR3 sequence is 13 residues long. Trimming cost V 3 bases and J 4 bases, with 8 bases left between them. Germline assignment: CDR1 SGHVS and CDR2 FQNEAQ.

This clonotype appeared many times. This CDR3 reads CSARDGQGGEQYV. CDR3 DNA sequence: TGCAGTGCTAGAGATGGACAGGGAGGCGAGCAGTACGTC. The chain carries TRBV20-1 and TRBJ2-7; TRBD1 aligns across 8 bases. Germline V lookup: CDR1 DFQATT, CDR2 SNEGSKA (reference sequence). J lost 6 bases, V lost 0 bases, and 4 bases had no gene match. The CDR3 is 13 amino acids.

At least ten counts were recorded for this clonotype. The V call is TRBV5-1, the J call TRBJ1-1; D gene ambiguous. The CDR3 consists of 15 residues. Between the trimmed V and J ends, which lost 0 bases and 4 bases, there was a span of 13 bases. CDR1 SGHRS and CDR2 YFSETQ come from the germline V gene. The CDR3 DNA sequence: TGCGCCAGCAGCTTGGGGCCGGGAGGATCCACTGAAGCTTTCTTT. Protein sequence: CASSLGPGGSTEAFF.

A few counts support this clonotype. The CDR3 coding sequence is TGTGCCAGCAGCTCCGGACAACTCGAAGGTGAAAAACTGTTTTTT. It encodes CASSSGQLEGEKLFF. This chain joins TRBV7-2 and TRBJ1-4; TRBD1 might be the D (5 bases). CDR1 SGHTA and CDR2 FQGNSA come from the germline V gene. This CDR3 is built from 15 residues. V lost 4 bases and J 7 bases, leaving 16 bases between the germline ends.

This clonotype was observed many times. Written as DNA, the CDR3 is TGCAGCGTTCGACAGGGTTCTGAAGCTTTCTTT. As protein: CSVRQGSEAFF. The genes are TRBV29-1 and TRBJ1-1; 7 nucleotides align to TRBD1. J lost 6 bases, V lost 5 bases, and 3 bases had no gene match. This CDR3 contains 11 residues. In germline, CDR1 is SQVTM, CDR2 ANQGSEA.

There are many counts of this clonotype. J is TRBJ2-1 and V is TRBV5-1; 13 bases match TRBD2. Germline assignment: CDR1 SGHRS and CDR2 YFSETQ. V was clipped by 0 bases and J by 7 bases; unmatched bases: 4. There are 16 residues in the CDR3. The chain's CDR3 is CASSLGLAGGLNEQFF. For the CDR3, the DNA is TGCGCCAGCAGCTTGGGACTAGCGGGGGGTCTGAATGAGCAGTTCTTC.

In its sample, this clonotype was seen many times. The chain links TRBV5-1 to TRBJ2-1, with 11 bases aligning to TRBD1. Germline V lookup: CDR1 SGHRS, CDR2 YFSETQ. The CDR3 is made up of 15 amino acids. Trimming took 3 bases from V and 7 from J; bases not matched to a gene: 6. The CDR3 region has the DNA TGCGCCAGCAGCTCACCGGGACAGGGGGGAAATGAGCAGTTCTTC. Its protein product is CASSSPGQGGNEQFF.

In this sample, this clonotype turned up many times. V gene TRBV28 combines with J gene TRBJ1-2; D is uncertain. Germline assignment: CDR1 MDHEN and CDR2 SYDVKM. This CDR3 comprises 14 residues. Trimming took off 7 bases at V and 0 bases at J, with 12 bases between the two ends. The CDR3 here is CASKVQSPNYGYTF. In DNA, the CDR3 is TGTGCCAGCAAGGTCCAGAGTCCTAACTATGGCTACACCTTC.

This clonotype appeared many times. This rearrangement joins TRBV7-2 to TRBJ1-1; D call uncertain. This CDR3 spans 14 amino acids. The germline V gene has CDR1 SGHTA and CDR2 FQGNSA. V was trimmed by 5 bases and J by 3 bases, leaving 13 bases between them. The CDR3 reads CASSPRAVDTEAFF. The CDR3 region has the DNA TGTGCCAGCAGCCCCCGGGCCGTGGACACTGAAGCTTTCTTT.

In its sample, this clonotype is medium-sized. The CDR3 coding sequence is TGCAGTGCTAGAGAGGTTCGGGGACCCAATCAGCCCCAGCATTTT. Protein sequence: CSAREVRGPNQPQHF. The chain employs TRBV20-1 and TRBJ1-5; the D gene is possibly TRBD1 (5 bases). Trimming cost V 0 bases and J 3 bases, with 12 bases left between them. Germline V gene lookup returns CDR1 DFQATT and CDR2 SNEGSKA (reference sequence). This CDR3 has 15 amino acids.

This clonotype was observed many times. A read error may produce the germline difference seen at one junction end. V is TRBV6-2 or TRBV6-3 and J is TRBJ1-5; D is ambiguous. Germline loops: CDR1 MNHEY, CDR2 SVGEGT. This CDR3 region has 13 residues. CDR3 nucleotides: TGTGCCAGCATTCGAGATCCGGATCAGCCCCAGAATTTT. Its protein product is CASIRDPDQPQNF.

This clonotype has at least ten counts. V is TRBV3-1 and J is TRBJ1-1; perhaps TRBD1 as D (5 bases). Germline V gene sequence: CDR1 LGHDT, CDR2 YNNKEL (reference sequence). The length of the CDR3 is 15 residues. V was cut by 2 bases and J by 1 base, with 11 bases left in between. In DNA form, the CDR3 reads TGTGCCAGCAGCCAAAACGGGGGAGAGAACACTGAAGCTTTCTTT. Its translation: CASSQNGGENTEAFF.

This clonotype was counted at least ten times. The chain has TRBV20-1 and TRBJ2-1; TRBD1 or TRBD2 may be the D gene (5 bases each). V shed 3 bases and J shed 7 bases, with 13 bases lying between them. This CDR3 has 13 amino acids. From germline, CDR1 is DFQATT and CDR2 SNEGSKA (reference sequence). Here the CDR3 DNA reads TGCAGTGCTAGGAGGGGAAGGTGGAATGAGCAGTTCTTC. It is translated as CSARRGRWNEQFF.

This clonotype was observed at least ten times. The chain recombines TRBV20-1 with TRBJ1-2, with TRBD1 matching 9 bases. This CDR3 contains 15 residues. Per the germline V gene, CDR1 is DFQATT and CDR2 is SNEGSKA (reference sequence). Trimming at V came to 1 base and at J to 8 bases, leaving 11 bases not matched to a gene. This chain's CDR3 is CSARVHTGGTGGYTF. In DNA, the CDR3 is TGCAGTGCTAGAGTACATACAGGGGGCACAGGGGGCTACACCTTC.

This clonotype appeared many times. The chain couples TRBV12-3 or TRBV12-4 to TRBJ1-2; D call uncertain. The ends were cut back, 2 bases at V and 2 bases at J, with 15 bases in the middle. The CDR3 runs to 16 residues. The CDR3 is CASSLSAAPLNYGYTF. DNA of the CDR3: TGTGCCAGCAGTTTATCGGCTGCGCCTCTAAACTATGGCTACACCTTC.

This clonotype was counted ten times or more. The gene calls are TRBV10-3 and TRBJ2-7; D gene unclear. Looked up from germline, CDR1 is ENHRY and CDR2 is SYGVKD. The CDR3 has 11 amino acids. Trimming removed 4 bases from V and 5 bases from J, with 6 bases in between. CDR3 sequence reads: CAISGTHEQYF. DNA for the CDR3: TGTGCCATCAGTGGGACCCACGAGCAGTACTTC.

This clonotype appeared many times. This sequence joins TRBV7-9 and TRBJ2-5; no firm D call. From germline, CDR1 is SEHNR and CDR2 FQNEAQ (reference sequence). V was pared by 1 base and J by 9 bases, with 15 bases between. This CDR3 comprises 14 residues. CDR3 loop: CASSLERRGSPQYF. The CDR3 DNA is TGTGCCAGCAGCTTAGAAAGGAGAGGAAGCCCCCAGTACTTC.

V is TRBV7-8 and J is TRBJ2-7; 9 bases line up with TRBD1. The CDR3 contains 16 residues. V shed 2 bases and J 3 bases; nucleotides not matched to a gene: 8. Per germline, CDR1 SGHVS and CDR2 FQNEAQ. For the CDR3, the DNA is TGTGCCAGCAGCTTAAGGGTCAGGACAGGGGACTACGAGCAGTACTTC. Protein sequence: CASSLRVRTGDYEQYF.

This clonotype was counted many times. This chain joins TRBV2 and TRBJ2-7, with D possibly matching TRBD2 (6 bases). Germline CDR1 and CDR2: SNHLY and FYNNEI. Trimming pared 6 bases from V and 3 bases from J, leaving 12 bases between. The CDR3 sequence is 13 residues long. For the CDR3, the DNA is TGTGCCAGCAGAGCGGACGGGGGCTACGAGCAGTACGTC. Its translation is CASRADGGYEQYV.

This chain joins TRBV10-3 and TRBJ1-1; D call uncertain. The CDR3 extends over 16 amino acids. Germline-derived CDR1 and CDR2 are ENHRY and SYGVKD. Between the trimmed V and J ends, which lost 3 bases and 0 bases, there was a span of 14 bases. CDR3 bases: TGTGCCATCAGTGACGTAGCGGGGAGAATGAACACTGAAGCTTTCTTT. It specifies CAISDVAGRMNTEAFF.